This is a list of T cell receptor beta chains from one sample in a study of blood T cell repertoires in COVID-19. Profiling relied on immunoSEQ multiplex PCR, and the TCRdb table lists in-frame clones only, not all of them. The table includes around 260,000 clones, roughly 84% detected once. The sample was peripheral blood. The receptors here all came from a man between 60 and 70 years old with acute or convalescent COVID-19. The CDR3 runs from the conserved cysteine through the conserved F or W. D genes are given only for firm matches.

V gene: TRBV28
D gene: .
J gene: TRBJ1-2
CDR3 DNA: TGTGCCAGCAGTCTAGGGACAACTCTTTATGGCTACACCTTC
CDR3 protein: CASSLGTTLYGYTF

V gene: TRBV3-1/TRBV3-2
D gene: TRBD1
J gene: TRBJ1-1
CDR3 DNA: TGTGCCAGCAGCCAAGCCTCGGGACAGGGGCGAGCTTTCTTT
CDR3 protein: CASSQASGQGRAFF

V gene: TRBV7-9
D gene: .
J gene: TRBJ2-4
CDR3 DNA: TGTGCCAGCAGCCCTGCCGGTACAGAAAACATTCAGTACTTC
CDR3 protein: CASSPAGTENIQYF

V gene: TRBV10-3
D gene: TRBD1
J gene: TRBJ1-1
CDR3 DNA: TGTGCCATCAGGCGACAGGGAGGCACTGAAGCTTTCTTT
CDR3 protein: CAIRRQGGTEAFF

V gene: TRBV2
D gene: TRBD2
J gene: TRBJ2-1
CDR3 DNA: TGTGCCAGCAGTGAGTTCGGCGGGAGGACGGGCAATGAGCAGTTCTTC
CDR3 protein: CASSEFGGRTGNEQFF

V gene: TRBV12-3/TRBV12-4
D gene: .
J gene: TRBJ2-1
CDR3 DNA: TGTGCCAGCAGTCCAAACTCCTACAATGAGCAGTTCTTC
CDR3 protein: CASSPNSYNEQFF

V gene: TRBV6-6
D gene: .
J gene: TRBJ2-7
CDR3 DNA: TGTGCCAGCAGGACTCCCTCCCAGTACGAGCAGTACTTC
CDR3 protein: CASRTPSQYEQYF

V gene: TRBV4-2
D gene: .
J gene: TRBJ2-7
CDR3 DNA: TGTGCCAGCAGCCAAGACTCACTAGCTACCTTCTACGAGCAGTACTTC
CDR3 protein: CASSQDSLATFYEQYF

V gene: TRBV3-1/TRBV3-2
D gene: .
J gene: TRBJ1-2
CDR3 DNA: TGTGCCAGCAGCCCATGGACAGCATCTTATTCCAGAAACTATGGCTACACCTTC
CDR3 protein: CASSPWTASYSRNYGYTF

V gene: TRBV4-2
D gene: .
J gene: TRBJ2-5
CDR3 DNA: TGTGCCAGCAGCCAAGTGGGAGGAGGGATACAAGAGACCCAGTACTTC
CDR3 protein: CASSQVGGGIQETQYF

V gene: TRBV27
D gene: TRBD1
J gene: TRBJ2-7
CDR3 DNA: TGTGCCAGCAGTTTATTTTCAGGGGGCTTTTACGAGCAGTACTTC
CDR3 protein: CASSLFSGGFYEQYF

V gene: TRBV7-9
D gene: .
J gene: TRBJ1-4
CDR3 DNA: TGTGCCAGCTCCCCAGCGGGGGTAGGTGAAAAACTGTTTTTT
CDR3 protein: CASSPAGVGEKLFF

V gene: TRBV6-1
D gene: TRBD1
J gene: TRBJ1-1
CDR3 DNA: TGTGCCAGCAGTGACCGTCCCGGGACAGGGGTGTGGACTGAAGCTTTCTTT
CDR3 protein: CASSDRPGTGVWTEAFF

V gene: TRBV6-5
D gene: .
J gene: TRBJ2-7
CDR3 DNA: TGTGCCAGCAGTTACTACGGGGGGCGAAGGTCCTACGAGCAGTACTTC
CDR3 protein: CASSYYGGRRSYEQYF

V gene: TRBV19
D gene: TRBD1
J gene: TRBJ1-2
CDR3 DNA: TGTGCCAGCGTTGCGGGACAGGAATCCTTGGGCTACACCTTC
CDR3 protein: CASVAGQESLGYTF

V gene: TRBV5-5
D gene: TRBD2
J gene: TRBJ2-1
CDR3 DNA: TGTGCCAGCAGCTGGGGGGGTCATGAGCAGTTCTTC
CDR3 protein: CASSWGGHEQFF